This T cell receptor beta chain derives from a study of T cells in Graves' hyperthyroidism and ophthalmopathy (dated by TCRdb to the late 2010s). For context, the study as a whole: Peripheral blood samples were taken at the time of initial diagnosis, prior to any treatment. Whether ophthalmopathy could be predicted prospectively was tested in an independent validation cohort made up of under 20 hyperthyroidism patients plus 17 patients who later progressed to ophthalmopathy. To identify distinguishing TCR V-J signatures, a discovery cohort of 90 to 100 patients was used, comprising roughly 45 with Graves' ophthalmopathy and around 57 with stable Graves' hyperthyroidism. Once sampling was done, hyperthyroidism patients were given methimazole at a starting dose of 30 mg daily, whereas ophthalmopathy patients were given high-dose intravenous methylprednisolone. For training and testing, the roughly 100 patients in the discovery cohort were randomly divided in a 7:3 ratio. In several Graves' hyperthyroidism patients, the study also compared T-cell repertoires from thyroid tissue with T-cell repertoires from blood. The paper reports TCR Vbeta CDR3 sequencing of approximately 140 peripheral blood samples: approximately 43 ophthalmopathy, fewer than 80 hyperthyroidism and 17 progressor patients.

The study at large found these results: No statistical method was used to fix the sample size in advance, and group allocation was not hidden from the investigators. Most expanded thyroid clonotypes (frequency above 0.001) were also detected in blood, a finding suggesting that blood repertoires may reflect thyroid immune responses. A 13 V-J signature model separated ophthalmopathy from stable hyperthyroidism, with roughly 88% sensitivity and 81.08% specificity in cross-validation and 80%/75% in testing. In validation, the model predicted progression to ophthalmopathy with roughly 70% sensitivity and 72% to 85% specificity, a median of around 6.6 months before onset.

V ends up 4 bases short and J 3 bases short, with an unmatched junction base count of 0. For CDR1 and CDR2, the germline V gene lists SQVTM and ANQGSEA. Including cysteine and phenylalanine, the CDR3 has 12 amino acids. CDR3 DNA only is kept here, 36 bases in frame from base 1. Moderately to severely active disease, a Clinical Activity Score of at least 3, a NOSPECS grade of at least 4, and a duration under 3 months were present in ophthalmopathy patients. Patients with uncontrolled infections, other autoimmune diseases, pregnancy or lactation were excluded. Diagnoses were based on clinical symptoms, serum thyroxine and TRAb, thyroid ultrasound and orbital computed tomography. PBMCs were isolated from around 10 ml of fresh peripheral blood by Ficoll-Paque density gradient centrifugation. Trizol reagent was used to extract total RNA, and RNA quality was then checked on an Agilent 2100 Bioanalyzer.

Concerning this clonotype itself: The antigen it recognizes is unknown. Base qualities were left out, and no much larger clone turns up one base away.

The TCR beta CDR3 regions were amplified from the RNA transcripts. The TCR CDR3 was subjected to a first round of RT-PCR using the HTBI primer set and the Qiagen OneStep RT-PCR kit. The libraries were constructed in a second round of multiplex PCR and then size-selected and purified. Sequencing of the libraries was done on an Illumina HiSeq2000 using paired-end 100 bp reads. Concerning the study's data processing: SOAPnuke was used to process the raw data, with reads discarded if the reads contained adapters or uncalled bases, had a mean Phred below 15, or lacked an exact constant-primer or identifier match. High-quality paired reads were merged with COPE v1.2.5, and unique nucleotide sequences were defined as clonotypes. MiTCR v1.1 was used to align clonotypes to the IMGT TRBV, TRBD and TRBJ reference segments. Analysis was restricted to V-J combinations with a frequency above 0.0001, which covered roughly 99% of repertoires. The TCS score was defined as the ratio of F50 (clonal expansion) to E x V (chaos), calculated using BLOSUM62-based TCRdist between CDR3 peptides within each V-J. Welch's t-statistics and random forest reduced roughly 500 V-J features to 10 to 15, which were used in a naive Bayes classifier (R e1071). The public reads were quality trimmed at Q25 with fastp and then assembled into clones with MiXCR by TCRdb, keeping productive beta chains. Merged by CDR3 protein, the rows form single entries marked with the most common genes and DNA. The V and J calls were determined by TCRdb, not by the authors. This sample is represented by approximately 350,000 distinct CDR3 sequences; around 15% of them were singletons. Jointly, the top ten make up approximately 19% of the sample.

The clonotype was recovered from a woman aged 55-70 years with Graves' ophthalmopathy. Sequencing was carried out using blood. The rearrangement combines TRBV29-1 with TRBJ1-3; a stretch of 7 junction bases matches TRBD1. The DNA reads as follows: TGCAGCGTTGGACAGGGTGGAAACACCATATATTTT. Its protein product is CSVGQGGNTIYF.